This T cell receptor (beta chain) appears in the sequencing data of a study of siplizumab effects on memory and regulatory T cells. Broader study findings: The authors mapped only a minor fraction of alloreactive clones to unstimulated subsets.

The germline V gene encodes CDR1 MGHRA and CDR2 YSYEKL. The V end lost 6 bases, the J end lost 0 bases, and 12 bases lay between the germline ends. This CDR3 has 16 residues. Method: immunoSEQ multiplex PCR; TCRdb's copy keeps in-frame clones and lacks some. The profile shows tens of thousands of clones, approximately 93% of them singletons. Comments on this clone: Its antigen is as yet unknown. Other DNA sequences of this sample code for an identical CDR3.

Sequenced sample: CD8+ T cells sorted from blood. The origin of this receptor is a human donor in good health. The chain couples TRBV4-1 to TRBJ2-6; D is undetermined. The CDR3 bases are TGCGCCAGCAGTCTACGAAATCCCTCTGGGGCCAACGTCCTGACTTTC. Translated, it gives CASSLRNPSGANVLTF.